The present T cell receptor (beta chain) was sequenced within a study of blood T cell repertoires in COVID-19 (dated by TCRdb to 2020 to 2022). Study-level background: The collaborator samples originated in the United States, Italy and Spain and spanned the acute and convalescent phases of COVID-19. The material from the prospective study consisted of cDNA or gDNA derived from T cells, B-cell-depleted T cells, or PBMCs. Deeply sampled blood TCRbeta repertoires from subjects exposed to, actively infected with, or recovered from COVID-19 were included in the dataset. A freely available public database, intended as a resource for researchers studying the immune response to SARS-CoV-2, is where the repertoires were released. The samples were drawn from two sources: the first 160 participants of the ongoing ImmuneRACE study, and 1,254 subjects contributed by 6 global collaborators. Sample metadata almost always included a de-identified subject ID, COVID-19 status, age in years and sex. HLA class I and class II types, where available, came from metadata supplied by the sample provider rather than from assay-based typing.

TCRbeta CDR3 regions were amplified from genomic DNA by means of the immunoSEQ Assay, a bias-controlled multiplex PCR. In the source study's methods: The number of nucleated cells in each sample was estimated from the amplification of reference gene primers within the assay. To quantify the absolute abundance of each unique TCRbeta CDR3 rearrangement, sequence reads were collapsed and filtered. For each sample, productive Simpson clonality was calculated as the square root of Simpson's diversity index over productive rearrangements. TCRdb limited this immuneACCESS table to in-frame rearrangements with V and J called. A share of clones is missing; checked studies link under half to unresolved V genes, and the rest is unexplained. V and J calls and clone size are those listed in that table; D and trimming were worked out from the DNA. For this sample the table gives fewer than 450,000 clones, of which 85% to 90% were detected only once. Nearly 6.5% of the sample comes from the top ten.

V is cut back by 5 bases and J by 5 bases, with 11 bases in the junction unmatched. From the cysteine up to the phenylalanine, the CDR3 has a length of 16 residues. Only CDR3 DNA is held: 48 bases, read in frame from base 1. Taken from the germline V gene (reference sequence), the CDR1 and CDR2 loops are SSHAT and FNYEAQ. As for this clone: Its antigen has not been determined. Qualities for individual bases were not recorded, and no much larger clone is one base off.

Results and caveats for the whole study, not just this receptor: The amount of clinical and demographic metadata varied by source and participant and was provided uncurated.

One collaborating source in Seattle enrolled patients during active infection and followed them longitudinally through the course of disease. Whole blood was collected in K2EDTA tubes by collaborating institutions according to the institutions' own protocols. For TCRbeta analysis, collaborator samples were shipped as frozen whole blood, as isolated PBMCs, or as DNA extracted from either sample type. Recombination joined TRBV7-7 with TRBJ2-1; 8 central bases correspond to TRBD2. This receptor was obtained from a woman between 45 and 65 years old with COVID-19, enrolled during active disease. Sequences were obtained from peripheral blood. The CDR3 is CASSPLAGSYDNEQFF. The nucleotide sequence is given as TGTGCCAGCAGCCCCTTAGCGGGAAGTTATGACAATGAGCAGTTCTTC. This CDR3, with the reference TRBV7-7 and TRBJ2-1 proteins standing in past its ends, gives the full variable domain GAGVSQSPRYKVTKRGQDVTLRCDPISSHATLYWYQQALGQGPEFLTYFNYEAQPDKSGLPSDRFSAERPEGSISTLTIQRTEQRDSAMYRCASSPLAGSYDNEQFFGPGTRLTVL.